Sequencing of this TCR beta chain was carried out in a study of response to subunit inactivated influenza vaccine. This clonotype was seen more than once but under ten times. What it binds is not known. CDR3 size: 13 residues. V dropped 2 bases and J dropped 6 bases, with 11 bases sitting between them. In germline, CDR1 is MNHEY, CDR2 SVGAGI. TCRdb re-analysed the RT-PCR reads in MiXCR, keeping a single row per CDR3 protein. The sample includes roughly 500,000 distinct CDR3 sequences, 16% of them seen just once. General study findings and limits: Researchers suggested that each seasonal influenza vaccination recruits few new T cells.

The sample in question was CD4+ T cells sorted from PBMCs, obtained approximately 25 months after vaccination. This clonotype was sampled from a man aged 50 to 69 who received an inactivated influenza vaccine. This chain joins TRBV6-5 and TRBJ2-7; D unresolved. This CDR3 is CASSYGLSAEQYF. The CDR3 DNA reads as TGTGCCAGCAGTTACGGGCTTTCGGCCGAGCAGTACTTC.